Listed here is a single T cell receptor beta chain. This entry comes from a study of blood T cell repertoires in COVID-19. On the study more broadly: Samples taken during acute and convalescent COVID-19 were collected in the United States, Italy and Spain. PBMCs, B-cell-depleted T cells, or T cells were the source of the cDNA or gDNA that made up the material.

TCRdb's copy holds only in-frame clones and misses some; the assay was immunoSEQ multiplex PCR. The repertoire holds about 670,000 clones, with just under 90% as singletons. Sequencing was performed on peripheral blood. The TCR originated in a woman younger than 35 with acute or convalescent COVID-19.

The CDR3 spells CASRVFGKNIQYF. CDR3 in DNA: TGTGCCAGCAGGGTTTTCGGCAAAAACATTCAGTACTTC. The gene calls are TRBV7-2 and TRBJ2-4; D not resolved. V dropped 6 bases and J dropped 3 bases, with 9 bases sitting between them. The CDR3 is made up of 13 amino acids. Per germline, CDR1 SGHTA and CDR2 FQGNSA. Full variable domain (outside the CDR3, taken from reference TRBV7-2 and TRBJ2-4): GAGVSQSPSNKVTEKGKDVELRCDPISGHTALYWYRQSLGQGLEFLIYFQGNSAPDKSGLPSDRFSAERTGGSVSTLTIQRTQQEDSAVYLCASRVFGKNIQYFGAGTRLSVL.